This is a list of T cell receptor beta chains from one sample in a study of blood T cell repertoires in COVID-19. Here immunoSEQ multiplex PCR was the method, and the copy in TCRdb shows in-frame clones only, minus some. The sample gives hundreds of thousands of clones, roughly 90% of which show up once; about 1.8% is in the top ten. Material for sequencing was PBMCs or T cells enriched from blood (not recorded which). These receptors all come from a woman aged 18-29 years with acute COVID-19. CDR3s include the opening cysteine and the closing phenylalanine or tryptophan. The D gene is left open where the match is weak. Clone size is stated in some rows and not others, as once, few, many or a class when expanded.

>-|TRBV18|TRBJ2-1|-
CASSLQGEQFF
TGTGCCAGCTCGCTCCAGGGAGAGCAGTTCTTC
>-|TRBV10-1|TRBJ1-1|-
CASSEKGEKDTEAFF
TGCGCCAGCAGTGAGAAAGGGGAAAAGGACACTGAAGCTTTCTTT
>TRBD2|TRBV5-4|TRBJ2-3|few
CASSFGRLTSGRYGTDTQYF
TGTGCCAGCAGCTTTGGGAGGTTGACTAGCGGGAGATATGGCACAGATACGCAGTATTTT
>-|TRBV27|TRBJ1-4|-
CASSFTGVNEKLFF
TGTGCCAGCAGTTTTACCGGGGTTAATGAAAAACTGTTTTTT
>-|TRBV5-4|TRBJ1-6|-
CASSFRDTNSPLHF
TGTGCCAGCAGCTTCAGGGACACTAATTCACCCCTCCACTTT
>TRBD2|TRBV5-1|TRBJ2-7|-
CASSLAGLNSYEQYF
TGCGCCAGCAGCTTAGCGGGACTCAATTCCTACGAGCAGTACTTC
>-|TRBV7-9|TRBJ1-1|-
CASSSPNRNTEAFF
TGTGCCAGCAGCTCACCAAACAGGAACACTGAAGCTTTCTTT
>TRBD1|TRBV7-9|TRBJ2-3|-
CASSRDRGEDTQYF
TGTGCCAGCAGCCGGGACAGGGGGGAAGATACGCAGTATTTT
>-|TRBV5-4|TRBJ1-2|-
CASRVGGSYGYTF
TGTGCCAGCAGGGTAGGGGGATCCTATGGCTACACCTTC
>TRBD1|TRBV6-5|TRBJ2-2|-
CASKADRGESGELFF
TGTGCCAGCAAAGCGGACAGGGGAGAGTCCGGGGAGCTGTTTTTT
>-|TRBV11-2|TRBJ2-1|-
CASSLASQGDEQFF
TGTGCCAGCAGCTTAGCTTCACAGGGAGATGAGCAGTTCTTC
>TRBD2|TRBV4-2|TRBJ2-7|once
CASSRSPLAGGDYEQYF
TGTGCCAGCAGCCGAAGCCCACTAGCGGGAGGAGACTACGAGCAGTACTTC